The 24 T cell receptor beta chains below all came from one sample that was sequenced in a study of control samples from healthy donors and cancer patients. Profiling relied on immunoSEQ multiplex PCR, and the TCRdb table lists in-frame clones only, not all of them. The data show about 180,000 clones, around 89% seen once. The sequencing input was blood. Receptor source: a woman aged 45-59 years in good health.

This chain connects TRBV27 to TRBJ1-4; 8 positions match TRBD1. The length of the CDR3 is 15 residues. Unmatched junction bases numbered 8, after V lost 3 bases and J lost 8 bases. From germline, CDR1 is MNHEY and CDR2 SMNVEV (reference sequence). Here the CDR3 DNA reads TGTGCCAGCAGTTTGGTGCGACAGGGGTCGGAAAAACTGTTTTTT. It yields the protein CASSLVRQGSEKLFF.

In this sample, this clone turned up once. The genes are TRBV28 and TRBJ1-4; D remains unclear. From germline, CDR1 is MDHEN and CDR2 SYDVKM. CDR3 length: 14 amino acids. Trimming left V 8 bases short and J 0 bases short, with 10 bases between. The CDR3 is CASVSVTTNEKLFF. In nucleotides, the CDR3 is TGTGCCAGCGTAAGCGTAACAACTAATGAAAAACTGTTTTTT.

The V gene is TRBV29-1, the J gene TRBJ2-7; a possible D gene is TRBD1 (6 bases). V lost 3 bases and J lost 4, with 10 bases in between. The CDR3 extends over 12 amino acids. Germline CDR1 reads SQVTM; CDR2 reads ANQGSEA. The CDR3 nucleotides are TGCAGCGTTGAGGTAACAGGGTACGAGCAGTACTTC. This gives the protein CSVEVTGYEQYF.

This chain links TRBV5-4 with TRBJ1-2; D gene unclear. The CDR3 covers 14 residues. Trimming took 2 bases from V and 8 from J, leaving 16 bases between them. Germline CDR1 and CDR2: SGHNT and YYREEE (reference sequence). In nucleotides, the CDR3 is TGTGCCAGCAGCTTAGTGGCGGATCCCCGGGGCTACACCTTC. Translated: CASSLVADPRGYTF.

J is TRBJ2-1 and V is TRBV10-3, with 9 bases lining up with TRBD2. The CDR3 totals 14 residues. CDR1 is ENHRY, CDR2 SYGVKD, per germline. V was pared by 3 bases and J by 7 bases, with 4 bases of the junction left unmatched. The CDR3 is CAISDLAGKNEQFF. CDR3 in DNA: TGTGCCATCAGTGACCTAGCGGGGAAGAATGAGCAGTTCTTC.

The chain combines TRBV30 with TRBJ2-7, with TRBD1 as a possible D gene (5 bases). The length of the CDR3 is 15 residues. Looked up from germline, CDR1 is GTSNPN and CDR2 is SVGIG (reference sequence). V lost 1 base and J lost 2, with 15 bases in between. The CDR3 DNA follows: TGTGCCTGGAGTGCCCTAGGACATCCCACCTACGAGCAGTACTTC. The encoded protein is CAWSALGHPTYEQYF.

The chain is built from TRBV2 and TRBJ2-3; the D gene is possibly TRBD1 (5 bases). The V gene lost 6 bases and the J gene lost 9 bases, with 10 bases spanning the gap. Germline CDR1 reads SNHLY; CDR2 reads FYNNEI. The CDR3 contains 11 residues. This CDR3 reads CASRKGSTQYF. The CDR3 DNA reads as TGTGCCAGCAGAAAGGGGTCCACGCAGTATTTT.

Here the CDR3 reads CAISEGLYNEQFF. The CDR3 bases are TGTGCCATCAGTGAGGGACTGTACAATGAGCAGTTCTTC. This chain connects TRBV10-3 to TRBJ2-1; weak D call: TRBD2 (5 bases). Looked up from germline, CDR1 is ENHRY and CDR2 is SYGVKD. Trimming cost V 2 bases and J 4 bases, with 6 bases left between them. The CDR3 covers 13 residues.

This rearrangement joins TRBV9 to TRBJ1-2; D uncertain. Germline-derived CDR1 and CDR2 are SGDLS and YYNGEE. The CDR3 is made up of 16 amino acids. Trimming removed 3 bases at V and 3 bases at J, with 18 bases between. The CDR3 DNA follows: TGTGCCAGCAGCGCAAGAAAAGGTGGGCTCGACTATGGCTACACCTTC. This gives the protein CASSARKGGLDYGYTF.

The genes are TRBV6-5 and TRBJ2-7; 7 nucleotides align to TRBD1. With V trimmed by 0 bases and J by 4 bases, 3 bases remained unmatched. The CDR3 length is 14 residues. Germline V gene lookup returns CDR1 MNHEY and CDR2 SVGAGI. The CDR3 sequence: CASSYSQGVYEQYF. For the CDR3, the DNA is TGTGCCAGCAGTTACTCGCAGGGGGTGTACGAGCAGTACTTC.

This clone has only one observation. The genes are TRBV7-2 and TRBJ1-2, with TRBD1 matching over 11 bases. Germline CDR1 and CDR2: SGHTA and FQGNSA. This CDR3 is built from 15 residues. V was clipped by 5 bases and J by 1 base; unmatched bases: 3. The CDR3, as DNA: TGTGCCAGCAGCCCGGACAGGGGGCTTAACTATGGCTACACCTTC. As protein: CASSPDRGLNYGYTF.

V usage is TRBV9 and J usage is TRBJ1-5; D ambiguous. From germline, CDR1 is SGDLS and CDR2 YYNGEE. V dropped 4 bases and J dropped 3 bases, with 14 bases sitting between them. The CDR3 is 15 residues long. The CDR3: CASSIDGFHNQPQHF. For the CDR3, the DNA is TGTGCCAGCAGCATAGACGGTTTTCACAATCAGCCCCAGCATTTT.

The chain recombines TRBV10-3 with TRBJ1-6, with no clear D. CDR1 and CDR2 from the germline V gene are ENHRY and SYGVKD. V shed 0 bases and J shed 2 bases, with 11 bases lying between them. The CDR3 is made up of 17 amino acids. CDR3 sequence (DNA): TGTGCCATCAGTGAGTCGTCCAGGAACCCCTATAATTCACCCCTCCACTTT. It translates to CAISESSRNPYNSPLHF.

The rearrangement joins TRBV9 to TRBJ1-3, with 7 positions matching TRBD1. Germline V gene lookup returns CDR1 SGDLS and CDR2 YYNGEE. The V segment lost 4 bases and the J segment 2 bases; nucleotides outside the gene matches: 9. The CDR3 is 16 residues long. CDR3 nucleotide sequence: TGTGCCAGCAGCCAGGGGGACAGACAGCCTGGAAACACCATATATTTT. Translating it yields CASSQGDRQPGNTIYF.

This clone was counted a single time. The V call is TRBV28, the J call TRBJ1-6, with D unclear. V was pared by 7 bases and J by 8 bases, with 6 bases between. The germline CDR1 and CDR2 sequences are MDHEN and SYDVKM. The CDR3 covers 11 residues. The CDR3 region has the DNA TGTGCCAGCAATGGGGATTCACCCCTCCACTTT. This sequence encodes CASNGDSPLHF.

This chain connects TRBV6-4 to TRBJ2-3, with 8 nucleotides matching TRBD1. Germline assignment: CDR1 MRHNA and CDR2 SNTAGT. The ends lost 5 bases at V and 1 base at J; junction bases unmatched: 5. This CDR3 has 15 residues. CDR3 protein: CASSIGQGGTDTQYF. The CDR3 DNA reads TGTGCCAGCAGTATCGGACAGGGAGGCACAGATACGCAGTATTTT.

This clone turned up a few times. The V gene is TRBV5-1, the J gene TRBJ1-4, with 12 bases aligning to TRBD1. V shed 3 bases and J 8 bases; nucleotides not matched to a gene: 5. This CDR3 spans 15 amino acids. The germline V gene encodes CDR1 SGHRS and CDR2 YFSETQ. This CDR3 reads CASSYSGTGGEKLFF. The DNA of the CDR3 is TGCGCCAGCAGCTATTCCGGGACAGGGGGCGAAAAACTGTTTTTT.

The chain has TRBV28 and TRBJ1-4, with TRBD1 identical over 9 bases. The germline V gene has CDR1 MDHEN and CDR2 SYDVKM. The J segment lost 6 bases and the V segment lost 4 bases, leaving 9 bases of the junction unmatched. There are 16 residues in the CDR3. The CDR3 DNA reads TGTGCCAGCAGTTCTCCCCGACAGGGGGTAGATGAAAAACTGTTTTTT. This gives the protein CASSSPRQGVDEKLFF.

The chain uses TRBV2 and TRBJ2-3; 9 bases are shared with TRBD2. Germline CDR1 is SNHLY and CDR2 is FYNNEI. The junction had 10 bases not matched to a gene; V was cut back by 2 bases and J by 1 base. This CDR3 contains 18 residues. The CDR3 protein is CASSEIPGSGRRTDTQYF. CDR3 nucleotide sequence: TGTGCCAGCAGTGAAATCCCGGGGAGCGGGAGGCGCACAGATACGCAGTATTTT. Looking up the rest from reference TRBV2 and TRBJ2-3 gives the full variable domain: EPEVTQTPSHQVTQMGQEVILRCVPISNHLYFYWYRQILGQKVEFLVSFYNNEISEKSEIFDDQFSVERPDGSNFTLKIRSTKLEDSAMYFCASSEIPGSGRRTDTQYFGPGTRLTVL.

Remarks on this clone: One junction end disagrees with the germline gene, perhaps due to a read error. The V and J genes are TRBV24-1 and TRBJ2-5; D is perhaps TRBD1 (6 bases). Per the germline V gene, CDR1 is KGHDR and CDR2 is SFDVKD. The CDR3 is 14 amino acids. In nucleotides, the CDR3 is TGTGCCACCAGTGCTTTGGGACATCAAGAGACCCAGTACTTC. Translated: CATSALGHQETQYF.

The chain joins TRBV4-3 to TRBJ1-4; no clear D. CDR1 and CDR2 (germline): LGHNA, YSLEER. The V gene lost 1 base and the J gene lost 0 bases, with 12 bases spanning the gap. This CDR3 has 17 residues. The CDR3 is CASSQGGGGATNEKLFF. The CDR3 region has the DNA TGCGCCAGCAGCCAAGGAGGAGGAGGTGCAACTAATGAAAAACTGTTTTTT.

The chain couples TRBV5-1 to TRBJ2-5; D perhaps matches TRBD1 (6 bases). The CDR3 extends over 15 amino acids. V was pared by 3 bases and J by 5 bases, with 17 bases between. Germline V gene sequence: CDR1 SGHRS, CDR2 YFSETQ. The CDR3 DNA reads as TGCGCCAGCAGCTACACCGGACAGTTCGATGAGACCCAGTACTTC. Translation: CASSYTGQFDETQYF.

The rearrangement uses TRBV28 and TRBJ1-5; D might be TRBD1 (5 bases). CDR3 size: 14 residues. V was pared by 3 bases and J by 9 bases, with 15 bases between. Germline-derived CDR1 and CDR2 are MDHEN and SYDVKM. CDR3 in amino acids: CASSFLGAGGPQHF. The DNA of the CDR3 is TGTGCCAGCAGTTTTTTAGGGGCGGGTGGGCCCCAGCATTTT.

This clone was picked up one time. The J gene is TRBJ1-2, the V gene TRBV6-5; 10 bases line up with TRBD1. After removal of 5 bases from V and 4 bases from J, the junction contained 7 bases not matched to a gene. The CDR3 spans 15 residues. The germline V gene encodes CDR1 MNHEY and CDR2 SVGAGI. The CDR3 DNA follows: TGTGCCAGCAGTAGGACAGGGGGACGCGGCTATGGCTACACCTTC. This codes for CASSRTGGRGYGYTF.